Below, 17 T cell receptor beta chains from the same sample are listed, as sequenced in a study of blood T cells in healthy people across ages. A sample-barcoded 5' primer and a J-beta primer mix were used in a second PCR of roughly 6 to 11 cycles. TCRdb fed the 5' RACE reads into MiXCR, producing one record per CDR3 protein. Found here are 700,000 or so distinct CDR3 sequences, around 43% of them singletons; the top ten hold around 30%. Sequencing was performed on blood. The receptors stem from a man older than 75 in good health.

The chain recombines TRBV7-2 with TRBJ2-7, with a tentative D call TRBD2 (6 bases). Germline CDR1 reads SGHTA; CDR2 reads FQGNSA. This CDR3 comprises 12 residues. Trimming cost V 5 bases and J 7 bases, with 12 bases left between them. The CDR3 loop reads CASSTKRVEQYF. In nucleotides, the CDR3 is TGTGCCAGCAGCACCAAGCGGGTGGAGCAGTACTTC.

This chain uses TRBV6-1 with TRBJ1-1; 7 bases are shared with TRBD1. With 2 bases clipped from V and 7 bases from J, the junction kept 1 base outside the gene matches. CDR1 is MNHNS, CDR2 SASEGT, per germline. CDR3 length: 12 amino acids. CDR3 amino acids: CASSERQGEAFF. CDR3 coding DNA: TGTGCCAGCAGTGAAAGACAGGGTGAAGCTTTCTTT.

This clonotype was detected only a few times. The genes are TRBV15 and TRBJ2-1; D remains unclear. The J call is uncertain, as TRBJ2-7 better fits the DNA end. The CDR3 sequence is 12 residues long. Looked up from germline, CDR1 is LNHNV and CDR2 is YYDKDF (reference sequence). The CDR3 region is CATSRAYNEQYF. CDR3 nucleotides: TGTGCCACCAGCAGAGCATACAATGAGCAGTACTTC.

The V gene is TRBV5-4, the J gene TRBJ2-7; 15 bases agree with TRBD2. Per the germline V gene, CDR1 is SGHNT and CDR2 is YYREEE (reference sequence). V was pared by 0 bases and J by 5 bases, with 21 bases of the junction left unmatched. The CDR3 length is 22 residues. This CDR3 is CASSLAPRTSGRAEIQGHEQYF. CDR3 nucleotides: TGTGCCAGCAGCTTGGCCCCACGGACTAGCGGGAGGGCCGAAATACAGGGACACGAGCAGTACTTC.

This clonotype appeared a few times. The chain is built from TRBV6-2 or TRBV6-3 and TRBJ1-5; 7 positions match TRBD1. This CDR3 has 14 residues. Germline trimming cut 5 bases from V and 6 bases from J; bases unmatched to any gene: 7. Germline assignment: CDR1 MNHEY and CDR2 SVGEGT. DNA of the CDR3: TGTGCCAGCAGTGGCACGACAGGGCTTCAGCCCCAGCATTTT. Translating it yields CASSGTTGLQPQHF.

The CDR3 reads CASSLKGGAAEAFF. CDR3 bases: TGTGCCAGCAGCCTAAAGGGGGGGGCCGCTGAAGCTTTCTTT. The chain recombines TRBV7-9 with TRBJ1-1; the D gene is possibly TRBD1 (6 bases). The germline CDR1 and CDR2 sequences are SEHNR and FQNEAQ (reference sequence). V was clipped by 5 bases and J by 6 bases, with 16 bases between them. The length of the CDR3 is 14 residues.

The V gene is TRBV29-1, the J gene TRBJ2-1, with D perhaps matching TRBD1 (5 bases). The CDR3 length is 14 residues. Germline V gives CDR1 SQVTM, CDR2 ANQGSEA. The V end was cut by 6 bases, the J end by 0 bases, with 12 bases between. The DNA for the CDR3 is TGCAGCGTCCGCGGACAAAGCTCCTACAATGAGCAGTTCTTC. It is translated as CSVRGQSSYNEQFF.

This clonotype was picked up many times. The J gene is TRBJ2-1, the V gene TRBV7-9; tentatively, D is TRBD2 (5 bases). The CDR3 has 11 amino acids. Germline CDR1 and CDR2: SEHNR and FQNEAQ (reference sequence). Trimming shortened V by 5 bases and J by 12 bases, and 11 bases separated the two germline ends. CDR3 in amino acids: CASSKEGGQFF. CDR3 in DNA: TGTGCCAGCAGCAAAGAGGGTGGGCAGTTCTTC.

V usage is TRBV7-2 and J usage is TRBJ2-1; 8 bases fit TRBD1. The DNA matches TRBJ2-7 better at its end, which makes the J call doubtful. Germline assignment: CDR1 SGHTA and CDR2 FQGNSA. The CDR3 runs 14 residues. The CDR3 coding sequence is TGTGCCAGCAGCTTCGACAGGGGACGGGGCGAGCAGTACTTC. Translating gives CASSFDRGRGEQYF.

This clonotype has only a few counts. The chain uses TRBV12-3 or TRBV12-4 and TRBJ2-3; D call uncertain. This CDR3 comprises 14 residues. Trimming removed 2 bases from V and 3 bases from J, with 9 bases in between. The CDR3, as DNA: TGTGCCAGCAGTTTAATGAGGAATACAGATACGCAGTATTTT. Translated, it gives CASSLMRNTDTQYF.

This clonotype was recorded a few times. The rearrangement links TRBV10-3 to TRBJ2-7, with 11 bases aligning to TRBD2. This CDR3 is built from 15 residues. V was clipped by 0 bases and J by 5 bases; unmatched bases: 3. The germline V gene has CDR1 ENHRY and CDR2 SYGVKD. This chain's CDR3 is CAISESTSGNNEQYF. The DNA for the CDR3 is TGTGCCATCAGTGAGTCGACTAGCGGGAACAACGAGCAGTACTTC.

Concerning this clonotype: One end of the junction is discordant with germline, which a read error may explain. The chain recombines TRBV7-9 with TRBJ2-1, with D perhaps assigned TRBD1 or TRBD2 (5 bases each). The CDR3 has 17 residues. Per germline, CDR1 SEHNR and CDR2 FQNEAQ (reference sequence). The CDR3: CASSVSRGAEIYNGQFF. Here the CDR3 DNA reads TGTGCCAGCAGCGTGAGTCGAGGGGCGGAGATCTACAATGGGCAGTTCTTC.

Only a few counts were recorded for this clonotype. The rearrangement joins TRBV5-5 to TRBJ1-2, with D maybe TRBD1 (6 bases). Between the trimmed V and J ends, which lost 3 bases and 4 bases, there was a span of 10 bases. The germline V gene encodes CDR1 SGHKS and CDR2 YYEKEE (reference sequence). The CDR3 sequence is 13 residues long. The chain's CDR3 is CASSYRDGYGYTF. CDR3 coding DNA: TGTGCCAGCAGCTACAGGGACGGCTATGGCTACACCTTC.

V usage is TRBV7-2 and J usage is TRBJ2-1; D gene uncertain. Germline CDR1 and CDR2: SGHTA and FQGNSA. Between the trimmed V and J ends, which lost 3 bases and 3 bases, there was a span of 12 bases. The CDR3 runs 15 residues. CDR3 DNA: TGTGCCAGCAGCTTCGTCGTTCAGTTCTACAATGAGCAGTTCTTC. The encoded protein is CASSFVVQFYNEQFF.

The sample holds many counts of this clonotype. This chain links TRBV7-2 with TRBJ2-7; TRBD2 matches 10 bases. V dropped 3 bases and J dropped 0; count of bases not matched to a gene: 5. Germline V CDR1 and CDR2: SGHTA, FQGNSA. The CDR3 covers 16 residues. CDR3 sequence: CASSLASGRASYEQYF. CDR3 DNA: TGTGCCAGCAGCTTGGCCAGCGGGAGGGCCTCCTACGAGCAGTACTTC.

This clonotype was seen more than once but under ten times. The CDR3 DNA reads TGTGCCAGCAGTTACTCCCGGACAGGTTACTCCTACGAGCAGTACTTC. Amino acid sequence: CASSYSRTGYSYEQYF. The rearrangement joins TRBV6-5 to TRBJ2-7, with 7 positions matching TRBD1. V lost 0 bases, J lost 0 bases, and 5 bases stayed unmatched. Germline assignment: CDR1 MNHEY and CDR2 SVGAGI. The CDR3 has 16 residues.

This chain connects TRBV12-3 or TRBV12-4 to TRBJ1-2, with D tentatively TRBD1 (5 bases). V shed 6 bases and J shed 2 bases, with 7 bases lying between them. The CDR3 contains 12 residues. CDR3 amino acids: CASRGRNYGYTF. DNA for the CDR3: TGTGCCAGCAGGGGACGGAACTATGGCTACACCTTC.